The 25 T cell receptor beta chains listed next were all sequenced from one sample in a study of blood T cell repertoires in COVID-19. Sequencing used immunoSEQ multiplex PCR; TCRdb keeps in-frame clones, though not all of them. This repertoire shows about 170,000 clones, roughly four fifths found once; its top ten account for approximately 2%. The sample taken for sequencing was peripheral blood. The source is a woman aged 80 or over with acute or convalescent COVID-19.

This rearrangement joins TRBV27 to TRBJ1-3, with 7 bases aligning to TRBD1. Germline assignment: CDR1 MNHEY and CDR2 SMNVEV (reference sequence). J lost 7 bases, V lost 4 bases, and 7 bases had no gene match. The CDR3 length is 14 residues. As DNA, the CDR3 is TGTGCCAGCAGTTCAGGGGGACCCGTGAACACCATATATTTT. Translated: CASSSGGPVNTIYF.

The genes are TRBV28 and TRBJ1-2; 9 nucleotides match TRBD1. The CDR3 covers 16 residues. The V segment lost 4 bases and the J segment 7 bases; nucleotides outside the gene matches: 13. Germline CDR1 MDHEN, CDR2 SYDVKM. The CDR3 loop is CASSSPGQGKTSGYTF. CDR3 bases: TGTGCCAGCAGTTCGCCCGGACAGGGGAAGACGAGTGGCTACACCTTC.

DNA for the CDR3: TGTGCCAGCAGTACGACTAGCGGGGAGTACAATGAGCAGTTCTTC. Translated: CASSTTSGEYNEQFF. This rearrangement joins TRBV27 to TRBJ2-1; 11 positions agree with TRBD2. Unmatched junction bases numbered 4, after V lost 5 bases and J lost 4 bases. The CDR3 is made up of 15 amino acids. Per the germline V gene, CDR1 is MNHEY and CDR2 is SMNVEV (reference sequence).

The table lists this clone with a few counts. V and J are TRBV4-2 and TRBJ2-5; no clear D gene. Germline V lookup: CDR1 LGHNA, CDR2 YNFKEQ. The CDR3 extends over 12 amino acids. Trimming pared 4 bases from V and 5 bases from J, leaving 8 bases between. In DNA form, the CDR3 reads TGTGCCAGCAGCCCCCGTCCGGAGACCCAGTACTTC. Amino acid sequence: CASSPRPETQYF.

The chain carries TRBV28 and TRBJ1-5, with 8 positions matching TRBD1. This CDR3 region has 17 residues. Germline lookup yields CDR1 MDHEN and CDR2 SYDVKM. The V and J ends lost 6 bases and 1 base, in that order; junction bases with no gene match: 11. For the CDR3, the DNA is TGTGCCAGCAGGCTCTCAAGGACAGGGCTGAGCAATCAGCCCCAGCATTTT. It yields the protein CASRLSRTGLSNQPQHF.

This clone came up a few times. V gene TRBV18 combines with J gene TRBJ2-3, with a weak D call TRBD1 (5 bases). There are 13 residues in the CDR3. Germline V lookup: CDR1 KGHSH, CDR2 LQKENI. V gave up 2 bases and J gave up 4 bases, with 7 bases separating them. The DNA for the CDR3 is TGTGCCAGCTCACCAACAGGAGCAGATACGCAGTATTTT. This gives the protein CASSPTGADTQYF.

This clone was counted once. The J gene is TRBJ1-2, the V gene TRBV6-5; 10 nucleotides agree with TRBD1. The CDR3 is made up of 14 amino acids. Germline loops: CDR1 MNHEY, CDR2 SVGAGI. The V and J ends lost 6 bases and 6 bases, in that order; junction bases with no gene match: 7. The CDR3 coding sequence is TGTGCCAGCAGCCGACAGGGGGCCACCCATGGCTACACCTTC. This codes for CASSRQGATHGYTF.

V is TRBV6-2 or TRBV6-3 and J is TRBJ2-5; the D is unclear. This CDR3 contains 13 residues. V lost 5 bases and J lost 9, with 16 bases in between. Germline V gene lookup returns CDR1 MNHEY and CDR2 SVGEGT. Here the CDR3 DNA reads TGTGCCAGCAGTCTAGGTGGAGCTATGTCCCAGTACTTC. Protein sequence: CASSLGGAMSQYF.

The chain joins TRBV7-8 to TRBJ2-3; 7 positions agree with TRBD2. The J segment lost 4 bases and the V segment lost 8 bases, leaving 15 bases of the junction unmatched. CDR1 is SGHVS, CDR2 FQNEAQ, per germline. CDR3 length: 16 amino acids. The CDR3 coding sequence is TGTGCCAGCTCCCCCTGGCGGGGGTCCCAGGCAGATACGCAGTATTTT. Residues: CASSPWRGSQADTQYF. The variable domain in full, completed from reference TRBV7-8 and TRBJ2-3, reads GAGVSQSPRYKVAKRGQDVALRCDPISGHVSLFWYQQALGQGPEFLTYFQNEAQLDKSGLPSDRFFAERPEGSVSTLKIQRTQQEDSAVYLCASSPWRGSQADTQYFGPGTRLTVL.

This clone was counted a single time. The chain is built from TRBV6-5 and TRBJ1-1, with D uncertain. In germline, CDR1 is MNHEY, CDR2 SVGAGI. Trimming removed 5 bases at V and 4 bases at J, with 14 bases between. This CDR3 spans 14 amino acids. The CDR3 region has the DNA TGTGCCAGCAGTCAGATTAGGGAGGCCACTGAAGCTTTCTTT. It encodes CASSQIREATEAFF.

The rearrangement joins TRBV27 to TRBJ2-1, with 8 bases matching TRBD2. The V and J ends lost 7 bases and 7 bases, in that order; junction bases with no gene match: 12. CDR1 is MNHEY, CDR2 SMNVEV, per germline (reference sequence). The CDR3 has 15 amino acids. This CDR3 reads CASNPAGEWSNEQFF. The CDR3 DNA reads TGTGCCAGCAACCCAGCGGGAGAATGGAGTAATGAGCAGTTCTTC.

V usage is TRBV29-1 and J usage is TRBJ2-2, with 12 nucleotides matching TRBD1. V shed 5 bases, J shed 6 bases, and the junction held 4 bases outside the gene matches. The CDR3 has 14 residues. Germline CDR1 and CDR2: SQVTM and ANQGSEA. Written as DNA, the CDR3 is TGCAGCGTTCGCGGGACAGGGGGCGCCGGGGAGCTGTTTTTT. Translation: CSVRGTGGAGELFF.

This chain joins TRBV6-5 and TRBJ1-5; D is unresolved. The germline gives CDR1 MNHEY, CDR2 SVGAGI. Trimming stripped 5 bases from V and 5 bases from J, with 10 bases between. The CDR3 runs 13 residues. The CDR3 DNA sequence: TGTGCCAGCAGTACCCGGGAGGATCAGCCCCAGCATTTT. Protein: CASSTREDQPQHF.

CDR3 DNA sequence: TGTGCCAGCACGGACGGGACAATCACCGGGGAGCTGTTTTTT. Amino acid sequence: CASTDGTITGELFF. The chain joins TRBV9 to TRBJ2-2; a weak D match, TRBD1 (6 bases). The CDR3 spans 14 residues. The ends were cut back, 6 bases at V and 4 bases at J, with 13 bases in the middle. Germline loops: CDR1 SGDLS, CDR2 YYNGEE.

The chain carries TRBV2 and TRBJ1-2; TRBD1 aligns across 9 bases. Losses at the gene ends were 6 bases for V and 0 bases for J; bases not matched to a gene: 14. This CDR3 has 18 amino acids. Germline V gives CDR1 SNHLY, CDR2 FYNNEI. CDR3 loop: CASSSDRGLSTSNYGYTF. The CDR3 bases are TGTGCCAGCAGCTCGGACAGGGGACTTTCCACCTCTAACTATGGCTACACCTTC. The variable domain in full, with the rest retrieved from reference TRBV2 and TRBJ1-2, is EPEVTQTPSHQVTQMGQEVILRCVPISNHLYFYWYRQILGQKVEFLVSFYNNEISEKSEIFDDQFSVERPDGSNFTLKIRSTKLEDSAMYFCASSSDRGLSTSNYGYTFGSGTRLTVV.

This clone was detected a few times. The CDR3 nucleotides are TGCGCCAGCATAACCGAGGGTATGTATGAAAAACTGTTTTTT. This gives the protein CASITEGMYEKLFF. The rearrangement joins TRBV4-3 to TRBJ1-4; D is unresolved. Germline CDR1 and CDR2: LGHNA and YSLEER. Trimming left V 7 bases short and J 6 bases short, with 15 bases between. CDR3 length equals 14 residues.

The chain has TRBV4-3 and TRBJ1-6; tentative D call: TRBD1 (5 bases). The CDR3 loop spans 14 amino acids. Germline V lookup: CDR1 LGHNA, CDR2 YSLEER. Trimming shortened V by 0 bases and J by 12 bases, and 12 bases separated the two germline ends. CDR3 sequence reads: CASSQDIGARPLHF. CDR3 DNA sequence: TGCGCCAGCAGCCAAGATATAGGGGCGAGACCCCTCCACTTT.

The chain links TRBV29-1 to TRBJ2-7; D perhaps matches TRBD2 (6 bases). Trimming cost V 6 bases and J 4 bases, with 19 bases left between them. The germline gives CDR1 SQVTM, CDR2 ANQGSEA. The length of the CDR3 is 14 residues. CDR3 amino acids: CSVREPGTFYEQYF. CDR3 in DNA: TGCAGCGTCCGAGAACCCGGGACTTTTTACGAGCAGTACTTC.

The chain recombines TRBV5-5 with TRBJ1-1; perhaps TRBD1 as D (6 bases). Looked up from germline, CDR1 is SGHKS and CDR2 is YYEKEE (reference sequence). Trimming took off 4 bases at V and 1 base at J, with 14 bases between the two ends. There are 15 residues in the CDR3. This chain's CDR3 is CASSPRGGPNTEAFF. The CDR3 bases are TGTGCCAGCAGCCCCCGAGGGGGACCGAACACTGAAGCTTTCTTT. The entire variable domain, with the rest obtained from reference TRBV5-5 and TRBJ1-1, is as follows: DAGVTQSPTHLIKTRGQQVTLRCSPISGHKSVSWYQQVLGQGPQFIFQYYEKEERGRGNFPDRFSARQFPNYSSELNVNALLLGDSALYLCASSPRGGPNTEAFFGQGTRLTVV.

The CDR3 nucleotides are TGTGCCAGCAGCCAAGGACTAGCGGCTCCATACGAGCAGTACTTC. It codes for CASSQGLAAPYEQYF. The chain employs TRBV3-1 (or the pseudogene TRBV3-2) and TRBJ2-7; 9 bases map to TRBD2. Germline-derived CDR1 and CDR2 are LGHDT and YNNKEL (reference sequence). V shed 1 base, J shed 4 bases, and the junction held 5 bases outside the gene matches. This CDR3 comprises 15 residues.

This chain joins TRBV7-2 and TRBJ2-5; 9 bases line up with TRBD1. This CDR3 contains 17 residues. Germline assignment: CDR1 SGHTA and CDR2 FQGNSA. V trimming: 5 bases; J trimming: 5 bases; junction bases outside the gene matches: 15. The CDR3, as DNA: TGTGCCAGCAGCCCGGGACAGGGTACGAGTAGAGGGGAGACCCAGTACTTC. It codes for CASSPGQGTSRGETQYF.

The rearrangement uses TRBV18 and TRBJ2-7; D call uncertain. Trimming pared 0 bases from V and 4 bases from J, leaving 7 bases between. Germline CDR1 and CDR2: KGHSH and LQKENI. The CDR3 consists of 13 residues. The CDR3 here is CASSPPSGYEQYF. DNA of the CDR3: TGTGCCAGCTCACCACCGTCCGGGTACGAGCAGTACTTC. Using reference TRBV18 and TRBJ2-7 for the parts outside the CDR3, the full variable domain is NAGVMQNPRHLVRRRGQEARLRCSPMKGHSHVYWYRQLPEEGLKFMVYLQKENIIDESGMPKERFSAEFPKEGPSILRIQQVVRGDSAAYFCASSPPSGYEQYFGPGTRLTVT.

The count of this clone is one. The rearrangement links TRBV6-2 or TRBV6-3 to TRBJ2-2; D is unclear. Trimming shortened V by 6 bases and J by 4 bases, and 15 bases separated the two germline ends. Germline V gene sequence: CDR1 MNHEY, CDR2 SVGEGT. The length of the CDR3 is 15 residues. The CDR3 DNA reads as TGTGCCAGCAGCCTCGGGTGGTTCAGCACCGGGGAGCTGTTTTTT. Translating gives CASSLGWFSTGELFF.

The chain employs TRBV12-3 or TRBV12-4 and TRBJ2-1; a possible D gene is TRBD2 (6 bases). The germline V and J ends were trimmed by 6 bases and 5 bases, with 11 bases remaining between them. This CDR3 contains 13 residues. This CDR3 is CASRGTGNNEQFF. CDR3 nucleotides: TGTGCCAGCAGGGGGACTGGCAACAATGAGCAGTTCTTC.

This rearrangement joins TRBV9 to TRBJ1-4, with TRBD1 identical over 7 bases. After removal of 4 bases from V and 7 bases from J, the junction contained 4 bases not matched to a gene. Per germline, CDR1 SGDLS and CDR2 YYNGEE. The CDR3 extends over 13 amino acids. CDR3 sequence reads: CASSTGTAEKLFF. CDR3 bases: TGTGCCAGCAGCACCGGGACAGCTGAAAAACTGTTTTTT.